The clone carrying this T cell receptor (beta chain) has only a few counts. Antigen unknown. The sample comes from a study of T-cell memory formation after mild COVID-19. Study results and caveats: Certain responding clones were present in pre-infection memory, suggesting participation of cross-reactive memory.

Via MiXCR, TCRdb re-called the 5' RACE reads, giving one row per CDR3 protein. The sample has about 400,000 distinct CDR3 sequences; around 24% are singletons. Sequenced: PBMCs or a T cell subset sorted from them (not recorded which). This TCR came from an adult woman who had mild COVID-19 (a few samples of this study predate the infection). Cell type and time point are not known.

The CDR3 DNA reads as TGTGCCAGCAGCTTTTTAGCTGAAGCTTTCTTT. Translating gives CASSFLAEAFF. The chain employs TRBV11-2 and TRBJ1-1; D remains ambiguous. Per germline, CDR1 SGHAT and CDR2 FQNNGV. This CDR3 spans 11 amino acids. Trimming took 3 bases from V and 6 from J, leaving 5 bases between them.